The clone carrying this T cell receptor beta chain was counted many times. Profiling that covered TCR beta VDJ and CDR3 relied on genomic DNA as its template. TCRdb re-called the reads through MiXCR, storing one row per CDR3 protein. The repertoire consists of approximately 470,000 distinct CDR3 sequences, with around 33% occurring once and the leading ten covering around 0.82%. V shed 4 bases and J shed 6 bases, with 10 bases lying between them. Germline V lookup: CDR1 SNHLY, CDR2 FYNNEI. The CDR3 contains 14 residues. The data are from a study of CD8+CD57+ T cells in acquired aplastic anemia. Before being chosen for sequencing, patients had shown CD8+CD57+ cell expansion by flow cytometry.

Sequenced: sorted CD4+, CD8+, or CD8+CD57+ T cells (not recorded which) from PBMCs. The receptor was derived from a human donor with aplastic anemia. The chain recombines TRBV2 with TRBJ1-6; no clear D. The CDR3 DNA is TGTGCCAGCAGTGTCGAACCCAGTAATTCACCCCTCCACTTT. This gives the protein CASSVEPSNSPLHF.